Sequencing of this T cell receptor (beta chain) was carried out in a study of CD8 T cells in Susac syndrome. V was shortened by 5 bases and J by 0 bases, with 13 bases between the two germline ends. CDR1 is SEHNR, CDR2 FQNEAQ, per germline (reference sequence). The CDR3 consists of 15 residues. This clonotype came up a few times. Its matching antigen is unknown. Study-level points and caveats: The TCR sequencing and HLA analysis in the study involved a relatively small number of individuals, as the study acknowledged.

RNA, at about 0.45 to 1 ug, was reverse transcribed with random hexamers. In TCRdb, the immunoSEQ multiplex PCR reads were re-called with MiXCR into one record per CDR3 protein. Of 25,000 to 35,000 distinct CDR3 sequences listed, less than 95% are singletons. TCR beta sequences were obtained from blood CD8+ and CD4+ T cells. The sequenced material came from CD8+ T cells from PBMCs. This clonotype was sampled from a human donor in good health. The chain links TRBV7-9 to TRBJ1-1; D possibly corresponds to TRBD1 (6 bases). The CDR3 protein is CASSPRQVLNTEAFF. CDR3 sequence (DNA): TGTGCCAGCAGCCCCAGACAGGTTTTGAACACTGAAGCTTTCTTT.